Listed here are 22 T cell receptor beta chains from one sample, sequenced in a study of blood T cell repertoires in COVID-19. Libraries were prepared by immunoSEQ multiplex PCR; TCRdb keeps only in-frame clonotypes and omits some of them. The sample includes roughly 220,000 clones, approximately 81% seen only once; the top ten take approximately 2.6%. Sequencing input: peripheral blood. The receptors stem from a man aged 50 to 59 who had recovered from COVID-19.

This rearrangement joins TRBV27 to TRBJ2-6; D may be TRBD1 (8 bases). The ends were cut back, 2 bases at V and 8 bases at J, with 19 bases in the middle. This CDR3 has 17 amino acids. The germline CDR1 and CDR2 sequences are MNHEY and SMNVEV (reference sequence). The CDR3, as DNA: TGTGCCAGCAGTTTAGGACAGGGAGGGGTAAGGTCCAACGTCCTGACTTTC. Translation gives CASSLGQGGVRSNVLTF.

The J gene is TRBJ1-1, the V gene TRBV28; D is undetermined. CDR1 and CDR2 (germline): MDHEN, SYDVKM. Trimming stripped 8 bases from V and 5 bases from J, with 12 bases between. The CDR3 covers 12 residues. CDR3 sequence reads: CASGPSETEAFF. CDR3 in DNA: TGTGCCAGCGGCCCGTCGGAGACTGAAGCTTTCTTT.

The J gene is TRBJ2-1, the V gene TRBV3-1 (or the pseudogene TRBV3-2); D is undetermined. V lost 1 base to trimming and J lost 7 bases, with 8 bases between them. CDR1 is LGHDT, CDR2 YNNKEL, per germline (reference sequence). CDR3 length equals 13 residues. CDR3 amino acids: CASSQGLLNEQFF. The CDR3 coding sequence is TGTGCCAGCAGCCAAGGATTACTTAATGAGCAGTTCTTC.

The CDR3 region has the DNA TGTGCCAGCAGCGTAGCGACAGGTGGGGCGTCAGATACGCAGTATTTT. It codes for CASSVATGGASDTQYF. The chain links TRBV9 to TRBJ2-3, with D possibly being TRBD1 (6 bases). The V gene lost 0 bases and the J gene lost 4 bases, with 15 bases spanning the gap. This CDR3 comprises 16 residues. The germline CDR1 and CDR2 sequences are SGDLS and YYNGEE.

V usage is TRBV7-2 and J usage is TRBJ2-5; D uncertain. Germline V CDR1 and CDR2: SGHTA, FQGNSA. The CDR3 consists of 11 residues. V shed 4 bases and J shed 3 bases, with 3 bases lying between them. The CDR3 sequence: CASSSKETQYF. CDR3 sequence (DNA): TGTGCCAGCAGCTCCAAAGAGACCCAGTACTTC.

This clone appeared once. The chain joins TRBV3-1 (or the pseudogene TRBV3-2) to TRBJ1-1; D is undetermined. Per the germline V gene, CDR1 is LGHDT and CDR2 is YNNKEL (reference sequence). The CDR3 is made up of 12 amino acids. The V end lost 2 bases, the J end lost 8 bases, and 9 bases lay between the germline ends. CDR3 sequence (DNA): TGTGCCAGCAGCCAACAACGCGAAGAAGCTTTCTTT. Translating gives CASSQQREEAFF.

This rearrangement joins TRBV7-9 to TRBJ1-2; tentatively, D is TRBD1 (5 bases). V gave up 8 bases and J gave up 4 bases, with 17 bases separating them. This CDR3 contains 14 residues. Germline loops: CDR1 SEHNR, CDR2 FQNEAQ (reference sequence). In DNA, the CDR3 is TGTGCCAGCGGTGGGGGGGTACTAGGCTATGGCTACACCTTC. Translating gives CASGGGVLGYGYTF.

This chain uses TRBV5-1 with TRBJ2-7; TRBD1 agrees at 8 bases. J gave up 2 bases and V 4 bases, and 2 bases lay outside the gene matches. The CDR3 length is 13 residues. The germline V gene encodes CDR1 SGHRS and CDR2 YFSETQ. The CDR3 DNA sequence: TGCGCCAGCAGCCTGACAGGGGCCTACGAGCAGTACTTC. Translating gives CASSLTGAYEQYF.

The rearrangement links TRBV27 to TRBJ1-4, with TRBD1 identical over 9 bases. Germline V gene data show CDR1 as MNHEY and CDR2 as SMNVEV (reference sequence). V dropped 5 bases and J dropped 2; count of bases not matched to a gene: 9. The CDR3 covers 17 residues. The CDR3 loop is CASSKLQGAMTNEKLFF. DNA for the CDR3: TGTGCCAGCAGTAAATTACAGGGGGCGATGACTAATGAAAAACTGTTTTTT.

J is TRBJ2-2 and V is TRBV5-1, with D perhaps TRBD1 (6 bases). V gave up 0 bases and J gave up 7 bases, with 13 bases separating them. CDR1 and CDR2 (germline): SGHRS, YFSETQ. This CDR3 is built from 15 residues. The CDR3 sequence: CASSLGQGRGGELFF. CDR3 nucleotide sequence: TGCGCCAGCAGCTTGGGCCAGGGGCGCGGCGGGGAGCTGTTTTTT.

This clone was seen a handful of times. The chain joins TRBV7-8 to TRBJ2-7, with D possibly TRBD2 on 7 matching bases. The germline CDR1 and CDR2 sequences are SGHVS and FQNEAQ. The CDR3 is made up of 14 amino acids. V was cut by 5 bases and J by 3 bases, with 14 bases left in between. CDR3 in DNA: TGTGCCAGCAGCACTCAAGGGGGGGACTACGAGCAGTACTTC. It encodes CASSTQGGDYEQYF.

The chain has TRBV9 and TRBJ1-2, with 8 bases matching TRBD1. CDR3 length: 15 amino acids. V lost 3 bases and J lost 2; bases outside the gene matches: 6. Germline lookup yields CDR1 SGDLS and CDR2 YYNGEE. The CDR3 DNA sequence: TGTGCCAGCAGCGGACAGGGGAAACTCAACTATGGCTACACCTTC. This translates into CASSGQGKLNYGYTF.

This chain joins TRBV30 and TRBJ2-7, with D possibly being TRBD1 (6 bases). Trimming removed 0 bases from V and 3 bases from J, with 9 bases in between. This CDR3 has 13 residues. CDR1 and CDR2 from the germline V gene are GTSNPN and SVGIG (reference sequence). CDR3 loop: CAWSVGGFYEQYF. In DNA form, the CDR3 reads TGTGCCTGGAGTGTAGGGGGATTCTACGAGCAGTACTTC.

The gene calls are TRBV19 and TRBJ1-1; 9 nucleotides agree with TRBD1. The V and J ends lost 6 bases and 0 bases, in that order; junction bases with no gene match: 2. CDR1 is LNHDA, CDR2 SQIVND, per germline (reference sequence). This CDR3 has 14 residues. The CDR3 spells CASRGQGMNTEAFF. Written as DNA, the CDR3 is TGTGCCAGTAGGGGACAGGGAATGAACACTGAAGCTTTCTTT. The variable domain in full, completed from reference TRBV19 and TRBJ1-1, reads DGGITQSPKYLFRKEGQNVTLSCEQNLNHDAMYWYRQDPGQGLRLIYYSQIVNDFQKGDIAEGYSVSREKKESFPLTVTSAQKNPTAFYLCASRGQGMNTEAFFGQGTRLTVV.

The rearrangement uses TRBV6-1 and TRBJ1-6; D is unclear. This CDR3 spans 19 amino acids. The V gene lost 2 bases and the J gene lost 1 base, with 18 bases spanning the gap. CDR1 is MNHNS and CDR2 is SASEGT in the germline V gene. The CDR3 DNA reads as TGTGCCAGCAGTGAAAAGCCGAGTACGAGGTTGTCCTATAATTCACCCCTCCACTTT. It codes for CASSEKPSTRLSYNSPLHF.

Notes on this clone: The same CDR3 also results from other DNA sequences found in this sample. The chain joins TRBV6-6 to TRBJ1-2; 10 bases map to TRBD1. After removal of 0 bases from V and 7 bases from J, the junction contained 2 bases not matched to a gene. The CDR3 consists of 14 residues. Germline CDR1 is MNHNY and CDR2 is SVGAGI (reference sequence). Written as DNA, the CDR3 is TGTGCCAGCAGTTACTCGACAGGGGGCATTGGCTACACCTTC. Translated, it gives CASSYSTGGIGYTF.

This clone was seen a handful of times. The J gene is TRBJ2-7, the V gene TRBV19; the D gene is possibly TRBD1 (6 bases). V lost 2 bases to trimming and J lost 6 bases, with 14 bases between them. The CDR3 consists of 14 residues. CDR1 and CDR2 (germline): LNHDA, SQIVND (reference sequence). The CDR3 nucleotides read TGTGCCAGTAGTATAACAGGCCAGGGGCTCGAGCAGTACTTC. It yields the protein CASSITGQGLEQYF.

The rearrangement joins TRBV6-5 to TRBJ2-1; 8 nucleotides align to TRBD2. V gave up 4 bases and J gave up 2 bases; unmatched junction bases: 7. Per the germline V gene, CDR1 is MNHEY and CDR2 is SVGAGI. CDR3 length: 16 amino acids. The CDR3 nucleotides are TGTGCCAGCAGTTTCTCGAAGCGGGGGACCTACAATGAGCAGTTCTTC. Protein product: CASSFSKRGTYNEQFF.

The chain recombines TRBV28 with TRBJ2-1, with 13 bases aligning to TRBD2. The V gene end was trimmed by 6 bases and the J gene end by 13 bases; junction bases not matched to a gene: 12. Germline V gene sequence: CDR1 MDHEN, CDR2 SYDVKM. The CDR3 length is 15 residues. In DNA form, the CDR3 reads TGTGCCAGCAGCACCGGGACTAGCGGGACCACGGTACAGTTCTTC. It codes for CASSTGTSGTTVQFF.

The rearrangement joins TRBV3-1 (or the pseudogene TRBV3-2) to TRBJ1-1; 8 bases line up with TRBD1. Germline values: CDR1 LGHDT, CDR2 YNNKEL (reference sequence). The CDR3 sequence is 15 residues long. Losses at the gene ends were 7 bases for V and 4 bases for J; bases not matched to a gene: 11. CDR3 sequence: CASTPGDRRSTEAFF. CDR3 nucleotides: TGTGCCAGCACCCCAGGGGACAGGAGAAGCACTGAAGCTTTCTTT.

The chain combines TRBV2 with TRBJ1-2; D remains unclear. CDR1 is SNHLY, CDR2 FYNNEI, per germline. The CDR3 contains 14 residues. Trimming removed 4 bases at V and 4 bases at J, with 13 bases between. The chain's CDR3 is CASSGEEVGYGYTF. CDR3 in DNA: TGTGCCAGCAGTGGAGAGGAGGTCGGCTATGGCTACACCTTC.

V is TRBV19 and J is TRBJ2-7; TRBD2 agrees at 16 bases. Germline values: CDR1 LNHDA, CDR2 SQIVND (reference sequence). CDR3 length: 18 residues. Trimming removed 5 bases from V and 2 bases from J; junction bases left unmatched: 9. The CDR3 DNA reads TGTGCCAGTAGTCCGGGACTAGCGGGAGGGCCGGCGGCCTACGAGCAGTACTTC. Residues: CASSPGLAGGPAAYEQYF.